The sequence of this T cell receptor beta chain was determined in a study of CD8 T cells in Susac syndrome. This CDR3 is built from 13 residues. The ends were cut back, 2 bases at V and 5 bases at J, with 5 bases in the middle. CDR1 is KGHDR and CDR2 is SFDVKD in the germline V gene. The RNA input was about 0.45 to 1 ug, and it was reverse transcribed with random hexamers. TCRdb reanalysed the immunoSEQ multiplex PCR reads using MiXCR and keeps one entry per CDR3 protein. The sample includes roughly 130,000 distinct CDR3 sequences, 90% to 95% of them seen just once. CD8+ and CD4+ T cells were negatively isolated; TEMRA cells were FACS-enriched.

This sequence was found in a human donor in good health. The V call is TRBV24-1, the J call TRBJ2-2; no definite D call. The sample taken for sequencing was CD4+ T cells from PBMCs. CDR3: CATSDSPTGELFF. CDR3 DNA: TGTGCCACCAGTGATTCTCCTACCGGGGAGCTGTTTTTT.